These 2 T cell receptor beta chains came from one sample sequenced in a study of beta chain features in type 1 diabetes. The investigators reverse transcribed all of the isolated RNA, so they sequenced expressed TCRB transcripts. Using immunoSEQ multiplex PCR, the repertoire was profiled, and TCRdb retains in-frame clones only, with some absent. The table has about 60,000 clones, approximately 59% seen once; the top ten hold roughly 2%. Sequencing input: Tregs from blood. Receptors were obtained from a woman aged 18-29 years in good health.

The CDR3 reads CASSRAGGTYNEQFF. The CDR3 region has the DNA TGCGCCAGCAGCCGAGCGGGGGGTACCTACAATGAGCAGTTCTTC. The genes are TRBV4-1 and TRBJ2-1, with 9 bases that match TRBD2. This CDR3 has 15 residues. The germline V gene encodes CDR1 MGHRA and CDR2 YSYEKL. V gave up 4 bases and J gave up 2 bases; unmatched junction bases: 3.

The chain uses TRBV6-5 and TRBJ1-3; D is possibly TRBD1 (5 bases). Germline CDR1 MNHEY, CDR2 SVGAGI. Trimming stripped 6 bases from V and 3 bases from J, with 6 bases between. This CDR3 is 12 amino acids long. The CDR3: CASRGLGNTIYF. The CDR3 DNA reads as TGTGCCAGCAGGGGGCTTGGAAACACCATATATTTT.